The 21 T cell receptor beta chains below come from one sample, sequenced in a study of T cells in Graves' hyperthyroidism and ophthalmopathy. The investigators amplified TCR beta CDR3 regions from RNA transcripts. An initial round of RT-PCR targeting the TCR CDR3 relied on the HTBI primer set. One entry per CDR3 protein results from TCRdb running MiXCR on the multiplex PCR reads. The sample contains 200,000 to 250,000 distinct CDR3 sequences, roughly 15% of which appear only once. The material sequenced was blood. The receptors were sampled from a woman aged 18 to 35 with Graves' ophthalmopathy.

The V and J genes are TRBV7-9 and TRBJ2-1, with 9 positions matching TRBD1. This CDR3 is 15 amino acids long. J was trimmed by 3 bases and V by 6 bases; bases with no gene match: 6. Germline CDR1 is SEHNR and CDR2 is FQNEAQ (reference sequence). Here the CDR3 reads CASSRTGGDYNEQFF. In DNA form, the CDR3 reads TGTGCCAGCAGTAGAACAGGGGGCGACTACAATGAGCAGTTCTTC.

This clonotype came up many times. This chain joins TRBV10-3 and TRBJ1-5; a possible D gene is TRBD1 (5 bases). Germline V gene sequence: CDR1 ENHRY, CDR2 SYGVKD. The ends were cut back, 3 bases at V and 1 base at J, with 10 bases in the middle. CDR3 length: 15 amino acids. DNA for the CDR3: TGTGCCATCAGTGACGGACAACTCAGCAATCAGCCCCAGCATTTT. Protein product: CAISDGQLSNQPQHF.

This clonotype was recorded at least ten times. This rearrangement joins TRBV9 to TRBJ1-1, with D uncertain. In germline, CDR1 is SGDLS, CDR2 YYNGEE. The CDR3 consists of 15 residues. V was shortened by 0 bases and J by 0 bases, with 9 bases between the two germline ends. The CDR3 protein is CASSVEPNLNTEAFF. The CDR3 DNA reads TGTGCCAGCAGCGTAGAACCGAATCTGAACACTGAAGCTTTCTTT.

This clonotype occurred many times. The gene calls are TRBV2 and TRBJ2-2; D might be TRBD1 or TRBD2, each matching 6 bases. Germline CDR1 is SNHLY and CDR2 is FYNNEI. The CDR3 runs to 16 residues. Trimming removed 7 bases at V and 5 bases at J, with 20 bases between. CDR3 bases: TGTGCCAGCACCATAGGGGGGCCTCTCGGAACCGGGGAGCTGTTTTTT. This codes for CASTIGGPLGTGELFF. Supplemented by reference TRBV2 and TRBJ2-2, the full variable domain reads EPEVTQTPSHQVTQMGQEVILRCVPISNHLYFYWYRQILGQKVEFLVSFYNNEISEKSEIFDDQFSVERPDGSNFTLKIRSTKLEDSAMYFCASTIGGPLGTGELFFGEGSRLTVL.

This clonotype was seen ten or more times. The gene calls are TRBV7-9 and TRBJ2-7, with 7 bases matching TRBD1. CDR1 is SEHNR and CDR2 is FQNEAQ in the germline V gene (reference sequence). The CDR3 extends over 15 amino acids. Losses at the gene ends were 4 bases for V and 5 bases for J; bases not matched to a gene: 11. The CDR3 nucleotides read TGTGCCAGCAGCTCTTTAAACAGGGGACGAGACGAGCAGTACTTC. Protein: CASSSLNRGRDEQYF.

This clonotype was seen ten or more times. The V and J genes are TRBV19 and TRBJ1-1; D not certain. Germline CDR1 LNHDA, CDR2 SQIVND (reference sequence). This CDR3 spans 15 amino acids. V lost 0 bases to trimming and J lost 1 base, with 9 bases between them. In DNA, the CDR3 is TGTGCCAGTAGTATAGAGGGCAGATCGAACACTGAAGCTTTCTTT. Protein sequence: CASSIEGRSNTEAFF.

This clonotype was recorded many times. This chain connects TRBV7-9 to TRBJ2-5, with D possibly called TRBD1 or TRBD2 (5 bases each). This CDR3 comprises 14 residues. The germline V gene encodes CDR1 SEHNR and CDR2 FQNEAQ (reference sequence). V was trimmed by 4 bases and J by 5 bases, leaving 14 bases between them. DNA for the CDR3: TGTGCCAGCAGCTGGGACCAGAGAAGGGAGACCCAGTACTTC. Its protein is CASSWDQRRETQYF.

This clonotype was observed a handful of times. A much larger clone differs by one base, so this may be a read error. The chain carries TRBV28 and TRBJ2-3; TRBD1 agrees at 8 bases. The germline CDR1 and CDR2 sequences are MDHEN and SYDVKM. This CDR3 contains 17 residues. J lost 2 bases, V lost 6 bases, and 13 bases had no gene match. This chain's CDR3 is CASSTSYWDRSTDTQYF. The CDR3 bases are TGTGCCAGCAGCACTTCGTACTGGGACAGGTCCACAGATACGCAGTATTTT.

This clonotype was recorded many times. The rearrangement links TRBV19 to TRBJ1-1, with D maybe TRBD1 (6 bases). There are 17 residues in the CDR3. Trimming cost V 9 bases and J 1 base, with 24 bases left between them. In germline, CDR1 is LNHDA, CDR2 SQIVND (reference sequence). Here the CDR3 reads CASAGARDTYRNTEAFF. CDR3 sequence (DNA): TGTGCCAGCGCAGGAGCCCGGGACACCTATCGGAACACTGAAGCTTTCTTT.

This clonotype occurred many times. CDR3 in amino acids: CASSLMVLAGTYEQYF. The DNA of the CDR3 is TGTGCCAGCAGCTTAATGGTCCTAGCGGGAACCTACGAGCAGTACTTC. The chain has TRBV7-9 and TRBJ2-7; 9 bases are shared with TRBD2. The CDR3 extends over 16 amino acids. Germline V gene data show CDR1 as SEHNR and CDR2 as FQNEAQ (reference sequence). Trimming took 2 bases from V and 2 from J; bases not matched to a gene: 7. Full variable domain (rest looked up from reference TRBV7-9 and TRBJ2-7): DTGVSQNPRHKITKRGQNVTFRCDPISEHNRLYWYRQTLGQGPEFLTYFQNEAQLEKSRLLSDRFSAERPKGSFSTLEIQRTEQGDSAMYLCASSLMVLAGTYEQYFGPGTRLTVT.

V is TRBV24-1 and J is TRBJ2-7; 11 bases agree with TRBD2. The V segment lost 0 bases and the J segment 0 bases; nucleotides outside the gene matches: 0. CDR3 size: 16 residues. Looked up from germline, CDR1 is KGHDR and CDR2 is SFDVKD. CDR3 loop: CATSDLTSGSSYEQYF. Written as DNA, the CDR3 is TGTGCCACCAGTGATTTGACTAGCGGGAGCTCCTACGAGCAGTACTTC.

This clonotype appeared a few times. This could be a read error, since a much larger clone is one nucleotide away. The chain combines TRBV7-9 with TRBJ2-1, with unresolved D. The CDR3 totals 15 residues. Germline CDR1 SEHNR, CDR2 FQNEAQ (reference sequence). The CDR3 nucleotides read TGTGCCAGCAGCTTAGGACGTGGGGTGAAGGATGAGCGGTTCTTC. Translating gives CASSLGRGVKDERFF.

Ten or more counts support this clonotype. This rearrangement joins TRBV20-1 to TRBJ1-1; D is possibly TRBD1 (5 bases). The length of the CDR3 is 13 residues. Between the trimmed V and J ends, which lost 6 bases and 7 bases, there was a span of 18 bases. Germline-derived CDR1 and CDR2 are DFQATT and SNEGSKA (reference sequence). CDR3 bases: TGCAGTGCCGAGACAGACACTCCATATGAAGCTTTCTTT. Protein sequence: CSAETDTPYEAFF.

Ten or more counts support this clonotype. V usage is TRBV4-3 and J usage is TRBJ2-7, with 8 positions matching TRBD2. V lost 3 bases, J lost 5 bases, and 12 bases stayed unmatched. Per the germline V gene, CDR1 is LGHNA and CDR2 is YSLEER. This CDR3 has 16 amino acids. CDR3 DNA sequence: TGCGCCAGCAGCCATAATGGAGCGGGAGAAGGAGACGAGCAGTACTTC. Translation gives CASSHNGAGEGDEQYF.

This clonotype was picked up many times. The J gene is TRBJ2-7, the V gene TRBV11-2; D possibly uses TRBD1 or TRBD2 (5 bases each). Between the trimmed V and J ends, which lost 4 bases and 0 bases, there was a span of 10 bases. The germline gives CDR1 SGHAT, CDR2 FQNNGV. This CDR3 has 14 amino acids. The CDR3 DNA is TGTGCCAGCAGCTCCCACGGGGCCTCCTACGAGCAGTACTTC. This encodes CASSSHGASYEQYF. The variable domain in full, completed from reference TRBV11-2 and TRBJ2-7, reads EAGVAQSPRYKIIEKRQSVAFWCNPISGHATLYWYQQILGQGPKLLIQFQNNGVVDDSQLPKDRFSAERLKGVDSTLKIQPAKLEDSAVYLCASSSHGASYEQYFGPGTRLTVT.

This clonotype was recorded many times. V is TRBV6-1 and J is TRBJ2-7, with 8 bases that match TRBD1. The CDR3 runs 14 residues. Germline CDR1 reads MNHNS; CDR2 reads SASEGT. V gave up 6 bases and J gave up 3 bases; unmatched junction bases: 7. The CDR3 region has the DNA TGTGCCAGCAGAACGGGACAGGAAAACTACGAGCAGTACTTC. It encodes CASRTGQENYEQYF.

This clonotype was counted many times. This chain connects TRBV3-1 to TRBJ1-1, with D perhaps TRBD1 (5 bases). Germline V CDR1 and CDR2: LGHDT, YNNKEL (reference sequence). This CDR3 contains 15 residues. Trimming took off 1 base at V and 5 bases at J, with 14 bases between the two ends. The CDR3 protein is CASSQGTGATTEAFF. CDR3 sequence (DNA): TGTGCCAGCAGCCAAGGGACCGGGGCTACGACTGAAGCTTTCTTT.

In its sample, this clonotype was seen many times. CDR3 DNA sequence: TGCGCCAGCAGCTTGGGCCTAGACACAGATACGCAGTATTTT. Protein product: CASSLGLDTDTQYF. This chain connects TRBV5-1 to TRBJ2-3; D not certain. Germline loops: CDR1 SGHRS, CDR2 YFSETQ. Trimming took 0 bases from V and 2 from J, leaving 7 bases between them. The CDR3 length is 14 residues.

In regard to this clonotype: Being one base from a much bigger clone, this may be a read error. The chain has TRBV27 and TRBJ2-7; a possible D gene is TRBD2 (6 bases). Germline values: CDR1 MNHEY, CDR2 SMNVEV (reference sequence). The CDR3 extends over 17 amino acids. With 3 bases removed from V and 0 bases from J, the gap between germline ends came to 18 bases. The CDR3 coding sequence is TGTGCCAGCAGTTTCGACGGTCTAGCGTCCGCCTCCTACGAGCAGTACTTC. The encoded protein is CASSFDGLASASYEQYF.

This clonotype was seen ten or more times. The gene calls are TRBV12-3 or TRBV12-4 and TRBJ2-7, with no clear D. V lost 7 bases and J 7 bases, leaving 14 bases between the germline ends. The CDR3 spans 12 residues. The CDR3 region has the DNA TGTGCCAGCACCGATGGTGGGTGGGAGCAGTACTTC. Its translation: CASTDGGWEQYF.

This clonotype was seen repeatedly, ten times or more. The gene calls are TRBV28 and TRBJ2-1, with TRBD1 as a possible D gene (6 bases). Trimming removed 5 bases at V and 4 bases at J, with 9 bases between. Germline V gene lookup returns CDR1 MDHEN and CDR2 SYDVKM. This CDR3 contains 13 residues. CDR3 nucleotides: TGTGCCAGCAGTATGGACAGTTACAATGAGCAGTTCTTC. It yields the protein CASSMDSYNEQFF.